These 18 T cell receptor beta chains came from one sample sequenced in a study of shared clonotypes between healthy human individuals. CD45RO-negative, CCR7-positively selected cells formed the naive CD8 fraction, excluding terminally differentiated effector memory CD45RA+ cells. Clones were read by immunoSEQ multiplex PCR, and TCRdb kept only the in-frame ones, dropping some. The sample carries around 2.1 million clones, just over 90% recorded once. The sample taken for sequencing was naive CD8+ T cells from PBMCs. The receptors stem from a man younger than 35 in good health. Some clones in this sample may be carry-over from other donors' samples.

The V call is TRBV19, the J call TRBJ2-1; D call uncertain. CDR1 and CDR2 from the germline V gene are LNHDA and SQIVND (reference sequence). Trimming pared 4 bases from V and 5 bases from J, leaving 9 bases between. The length of the CDR3 is 13 residues. CDR3 nucleotides: TGTGCCAGTAGTACCCTAGGGAACAATGAGCAGTTCTTC. The encoded protein is CASSTLGNNEQFF.

This clone was seen just once. The chain is built from TRBV19 and TRBJ1-5, with D perhaps TRBD1 (6 bases). Trimming left V 6 bases short and J 7 bases short, with 13 bases between. The CDR3 covers 13 residues. CDR1 LNHDA and CDR2 SQIVND come from the germline V gene (reference sequence). CDR3 sequence reads: CASRRRGEQPQHF. CDR3 nucleotides: TGTGCCAGTAGACGAAGGGGGGAACAGCCCCAGCATTTT.

The chain combines TRBV7-6 with TRBJ2-7; D unresolved. V shed 1 base and J shed 3 bases, with 10 bases lying between them. The germline CDR1 and CDR2 sequences are SGHVS and FNYEAQ. CDR3 size: 14 residues. The CDR3 loop is CASSLEAGNYEQYF. The CDR3 coding sequence is TGTGCCAGCAGCTTAGAGGCCGGAAACTACGAGCAGTACTTC.

This chain joins TRBV5-1 and TRBJ2-7, with D possibly TRBD2 on 5 matching bases. The V end was cut by 2 bases, the J end by 4 bases, with 16 bases between. Germline V gene lookup returns CDR1 SGHRS and CDR2 YFSETQ. CDR3 size: 15 residues. For the CDR3, the DNA is TGCGCCAGCAGCTTACGGACTGGAAATCCGTACGAGCAGTACTTC. Protein sequence: CASSLRTGNPYEQYF.

The rearrangement joins TRBV7-8 to TRBJ2-5, with D possibly being TRBD2 (5 bases). With 6 bases removed from V and 5 bases from J, the gap between germline ends came to 10 bases. The CDR3 length is 12 residues. The V gene's germline CDR1 is SGHVS and CDR2 FQNEAQ. CDR3 coding DNA: TGTGCCAGCAGAGGCGGCGGGGAGACCCAGTACTTC. It codes for CASRGGGETQYF.

V usage is TRBV29-1 and J usage is TRBJ1-1, with D unresolved. This CDR3 spans 13 amino acids. Germline CDR1 and CDR2: SQVTM and ANQGSEA. V lost 7 bases to trimming and J lost 2 bases, with 14 bases between them. CDR3 coding DNA: TGCAGCGCCATCGTCCTGAGTAACACTGAAGCTTTCTTT. Its protein is CSAIVLSNTEAFF.

The chain links TRBV29-1 to TRBJ2-2; TRBD1 is a possible D gene (6 bases). The CDR3 consists of 14 residues. The V end was cut by 7 bases, the J end by 0 bases, with 12 bases between. The germline CDR1 and CDR2 sequences are SQVTM and ANQGSEA. The DNA for the CDR3 is TGCAGCGCTCCGGACAGTACGAACACCGGGGAGCTGTTTTTT. Encoded protein: CSAPDSTNTGELFF.

The count of this clone is one. V is TRBV19 and J is TRBJ1-5; 12 bases map to TRBD1. Germline CDR1 reads LNHDA; CDR2 reads SQIVND (reference sequence). The ends lost 5 bases at V and 7 bases at J; junction bases unmatched: 12. The CDR3 runs 17 residues. The CDR3 sequence is CASSLPGQGARDQPQHF. The CDR3 coding sequence is TGTGCCAGTAGTCTCCCGGGACAGGGGGCGCGGGACCAGCCCCAGCATTTT.

The chain employs TRBV13 and TRBJ1-2; unclear D gene. Germline V gene lookup returns CDR1 PRHDT and CDR2 FYEKMQ (reference sequence). V was cut by 3 bases and J by 3 bases, with 14 bases left in between. The CDR3 is made up of 15 amino acids. The CDR3 sequence: CASSLFRGGDYGYTF. The CDR3 nucleotides read TGTGCCAGCAGCTTGTTTCGGGGAGGAGACTATGGCTACACCTTC. Using reference TRBV13 and TRBJ1-2 for the parts outside the CDR3, the full variable domain is AAGVIQSPRHLIKEKRETATLKCYPIPRHDTVYWYQQGPGQDPQFLISFYEKMQSDKGSIPDRFSAQQFSDYHSELNMSSLELGDSALYFCASSLFRGGDYGYTFGSGTRLTVV.

The rearrangement uses TRBV4-1 and TRBJ2-7; 7 nucleotides match TRBD2. The germline CDR1 and CDR2 sequences are MGHRA and YSYEKL. CDR3 size: 16 residues. Trimming removed 1 base from V and 4 bases from J; junction bases left unmatched: 10. The CDR3 protein is CASSQGWAGAGYEQYF. For the CDR3, the DNA is TGCGCCAGCAGCCAAGGATGGGCGGGAGCTGGGTACGAGCAGTACTTC.

The chain employs TRBV7-8 and TRBJ2-1; no reliable D call. This CDR3 has 16 residues. Trimming left V 2 bases short and J 8 bases short, with 19 bases between. From germline, CDR1 is SGHVS and CDR2 FQNEAQ. In DNA, the CDR3 is TGTGCCAGCAGCTTAAGTCTCACGGGCTTTTTAGATGAGCAGTTCTTC. Its protein is CASSLSLTGFLDEQFF.

The V call is TRBV7-6, the J call TRBJ2-1; a possible D gene is TRBD2 (7 bases). The V and J ends lost 2 bases and 5 bases respectively, with 25 bases between them. The CDR3 loop spans 19 amino acids. Germline loops: CDR1 SGHVS, CDR2 FNYEAQ. This CDR3 is CASSLFFQGGGNFHNEQFF. The CDR3 DNA reads TGTGCCAGCAGCTTATTTTTCCAGGGAGGGGGGAACTTCCACAATGAGCAGTTCTTC. Full variable domain (missing parts from reference TRBV7-6 and TRBJ2-1): GAGVSQSPRYKVTKRGQDVALRCDPISGHVSLYWYRQALGQGPEFLTYFNYEAQQDKSGLPNDRFSAERPEGSISTLTIQRTEQRDSAMYRCASSLFFQGGGNFHNEQFFGPGTRLTVL.

V is TRBV4-1 and J is TRBJ1-4, with TRBD1 matching over 11 bases. Germline values: CDR1 MGHRA, CDR2 YSYEKL. The CDR3 covers 16 residues. V was pared by 0 bases and J by 7 bases, with 4 bases of the junction left unmatched. This CDR3 reads CASSQDWTGGSEKLFF. CDR3 sequence (DNA): TGCGCCAGCAGCCAAGATTGGACAGGGGGCTCTGAAAAACTGTTTTTT.

This clone occurred once. The chain has TRBV4-1 and TRBJ2-7; D is uncertain. This CDR3 is 12 amino acids long. Germline V lookup: CDR1 MGHRA, CDR2 YSYEKL. The ends were cut back, 5 bases at V and 4 bases at J, with 9 bases in the middle. CDR3 protein: CASSGYGYEQYF. The CDR3 nucleotides are TGCGCCAGCAGCGGGTATGGTTACGAGCAGTACTTC.

The rearrangement joins TRBV4-2 to TRBJ2-7; no definite D call. The germline CDR1 and CDR2 sequences are LGHNA and YNFKEQ. The CDR3 is made up of 15 amino acids. Trimming removed 4 bases at V and 2 bases at J, with 15 bases between. The CDR3 coding sequence is TGTGCCAGCAGCCCGACCGTAAATAACCCCTACGAGCAGTACTTC. This translates into CASSPTVNNPYEQYF.

The chain employs TRBV7-2 and TRBJ2-4; D is uncertain. The V end lost 5 bases, the J end lost 3 bases, and 8 bases lay between the germline ends. This CDR3 has 13 residues. CDR1 is SGHTA, CDR2 FQGNSA, per germline. CDR3 amino acids: CASSGGIKNIQYF. CDR3 nucleotides: TGTGCCAGCAGCGGCGGTATCAAAAACATTCAGTACTTC.

The chain is built from TRBV11-2 and TRBJ1-2; tentatively, D is TRBD1 (5 bases). CDR3 length: 16 amino acids. Between the trimmed V and J ends, which lost 4 bases and 3 bases, there was a span of 18 bases. Germline values: CDR1 SGHAT, CDR2 FQNNGV. The CDR3 loop reads CASSSPVSGKDYGYTF. The CDR3 DNA follows: TGTGCCAGCAGCTCACCCGTCTCAGGGAAAGACTATGGCTACACCTTC.

This clone has only one observation. V is TRBV27 and J is TRBJ1-1, with a possible D match to TRBD1 (5 bases). Trimming stripped 5 bases from V and 8 bases from J, with 21 bases between. This CDR3 is built from 15 residues. Germline CDR1 is MNHEY and CDR2 is SMNVEV (reference sequence). The CDR3 is CASSQRGRLVEEAFF. DNA for the CDR3: TGTGCCAGCAGTCAACGGGGACGGCTAGTGGAGGAAGCTTTCTTT.